The rows below give T cell receptor beta chains drawn from one sample of a study of Graves' ophthalmopathy and Graves' hyperthyroidism. TCRdb processed the multiplex PCR reads anew with MiXCR; each CDR3 protein has one entry. The table has 220,000 or so distinct CDR3 sequences, about a fifth seen once. Sequencing was done on a sample of peripheral blood. The source is a woman aged 45-65 years with Graves' ophthalmopathy. Both conserved end residues are part of each CDR3. A D gene is named only where the DNA matches it firmly. Size values are once, few and many counts, or a class for expanded clones, and some rows have none.

d_gene: TRBD1; abundance: many; v_gene: TRBV11-1; j_gene: TRBJ2-7; CDR3nt: TGTGCCAGCAGCCGCGACAGGGTGCCTCTGCATCGGCCCTACGAGCAGTACTTC; CDR3aa: CASSRDRVPLHRPYEQYF
d_gene: NA; abundance: many; v_gene: TRBV7-2; j_gene: TRBJ1-2; CDR3nt: TGTGCCAGCAGCCCCAGGCTGGTTTCCGGCTACACCTTC; CDR3aa: CASSPRLVSGYTF
d_gene: NA; abundance: NA; v_gene: TRBV27; j_gene: TRBJ2-7; CDR3nt: TGTGCCAGCAGTTTACGTCTAGGGGGGTCCTACGAGCAGTACTTC; CDR3aa: CASSLRLGGSYEQYF
d_gene: NA; abundance: many; v_gene: TRBV6-1; j_gene: TRBJ1-6; CDR3nt: TGTGCCAGCAGTCAGGGTAATTCACCCCTCCACTTT; CDR3aa: CASSQGNSPLHF
d_gene: NA; abundance: many; v_gene: TRBV9; j_gene: TRBJ1-2; CDR3nt: TGTGCCAGCAGCGTGGACGGTAACTATGGCTACACCTTC; CDR3aa: CASSVDGNYGYTF
d_gene: NA; abundance: NA; v_gene: TRBV6-5; j_gene: TRBJ1-6; CDR3nt: TGTGCCAGCAGTTACTTCGGGAGAGCGGAGTTTGGGACCCTCCCCTTT; CDR3aa: CASSYFGRAEFGTLPF
d_gene: TRBD1; abundance: many; v_gene: TRBV6-1; j_gene: TRBJ2-3; CDR3nt: TGTGCCAGCAGCACTACAGGGGAAGATACGCAGTATTTT; CDR3aa: CASSTTGEDTQYF
d_gene: TRBD1; abundance: many; v_gene: TRBV19; j_gene: TRBJ1-5; CDR3nt: TGTGCCAGCACAGGGGGCGGGAATCAGCCCCAGCATTTT; CDR3aa: CASTGGGNQPQHF
d_gene: TRBD1; abundance: many; v_gene: TRBV7-2; j_gene: TRBJ1-6; CDR3nt: TGTGCCAGCAGCCCCACCGGACAGGGCCAATCACCCCTCCACTTT; CDR3aa: CASSPTGQGQSPLHF
d_gene: TRBD2; abundance: many; v_gene: TRBV20-1; j_gene: TRBJ2-7; CDR3nt: TGCAGTGCTAGCTTGCTTCACCGGGCAGGGAGGGACGAGCAGTACTTC; CDR3aa: CSASLLHRAGRDEQYF
d_gene: NA; abundance: NA; v_gene: TRBV12-3/TRBV12-4; j_gene: TRBJ2-7; CDR3nt: TGTGCCAGCAGTAAAGGGCACTCTAAAAACTACGAGCAGTACTTC; CDR3aa: CASSKGHSKNYEQYF
d_gene: NA; abundance: many; v_gene: TRBV4-1; j_gene: TRBJ1-1; CDR3nt: TGCGCCAGCAGCCAAGAAAGGCCTCCGACTGAAGCTTTCTTT; CDR3aa: CASSQERPPTEAFF
d_gene: TRBD1; abundance: NA; v_gene: TRBV12-3/TRBV12-4; j_gene: TRBJ2-2; CDR3nt: TGTGCCAGCAGTTTATCGGACAGGGACACCGGGGAGCTGTTTTTT; CDR3aa: CASSLSDRDTGELFF
d_gene: TRBD1; abundance: NA; v_gene: TRBV6-2/TRBV6-3; j_gene: TRBJ1-5; CDR3nt: TGTGCCAGCAGTTACGATACCAGGGGGCTGTGGTCAAATCAGCCCCAGCATTTT; CDR3aa: CASSYDTRGLWSNQPQHF
d_gene: TRBD1; abundance: many; v_gene: TRBV18; j_gene: TRBJ1-6; CDR3nt: TGTGCCAGCTCACGGGACAGCAATTCACCCCTCCACTTT; CDR3aa: CASSRDSNSPLHF
d_gene: TRBD1; abundance: many; v_gene: TRBV12-3/TRBV12-4; j_gene: TRBJ2-2; CDR3nt: TGTGCCAGCAGTCGACAGGGTGACACCGGGGAGCTGTTTTTT; CDR3aa: CASSRQGDTGELFF